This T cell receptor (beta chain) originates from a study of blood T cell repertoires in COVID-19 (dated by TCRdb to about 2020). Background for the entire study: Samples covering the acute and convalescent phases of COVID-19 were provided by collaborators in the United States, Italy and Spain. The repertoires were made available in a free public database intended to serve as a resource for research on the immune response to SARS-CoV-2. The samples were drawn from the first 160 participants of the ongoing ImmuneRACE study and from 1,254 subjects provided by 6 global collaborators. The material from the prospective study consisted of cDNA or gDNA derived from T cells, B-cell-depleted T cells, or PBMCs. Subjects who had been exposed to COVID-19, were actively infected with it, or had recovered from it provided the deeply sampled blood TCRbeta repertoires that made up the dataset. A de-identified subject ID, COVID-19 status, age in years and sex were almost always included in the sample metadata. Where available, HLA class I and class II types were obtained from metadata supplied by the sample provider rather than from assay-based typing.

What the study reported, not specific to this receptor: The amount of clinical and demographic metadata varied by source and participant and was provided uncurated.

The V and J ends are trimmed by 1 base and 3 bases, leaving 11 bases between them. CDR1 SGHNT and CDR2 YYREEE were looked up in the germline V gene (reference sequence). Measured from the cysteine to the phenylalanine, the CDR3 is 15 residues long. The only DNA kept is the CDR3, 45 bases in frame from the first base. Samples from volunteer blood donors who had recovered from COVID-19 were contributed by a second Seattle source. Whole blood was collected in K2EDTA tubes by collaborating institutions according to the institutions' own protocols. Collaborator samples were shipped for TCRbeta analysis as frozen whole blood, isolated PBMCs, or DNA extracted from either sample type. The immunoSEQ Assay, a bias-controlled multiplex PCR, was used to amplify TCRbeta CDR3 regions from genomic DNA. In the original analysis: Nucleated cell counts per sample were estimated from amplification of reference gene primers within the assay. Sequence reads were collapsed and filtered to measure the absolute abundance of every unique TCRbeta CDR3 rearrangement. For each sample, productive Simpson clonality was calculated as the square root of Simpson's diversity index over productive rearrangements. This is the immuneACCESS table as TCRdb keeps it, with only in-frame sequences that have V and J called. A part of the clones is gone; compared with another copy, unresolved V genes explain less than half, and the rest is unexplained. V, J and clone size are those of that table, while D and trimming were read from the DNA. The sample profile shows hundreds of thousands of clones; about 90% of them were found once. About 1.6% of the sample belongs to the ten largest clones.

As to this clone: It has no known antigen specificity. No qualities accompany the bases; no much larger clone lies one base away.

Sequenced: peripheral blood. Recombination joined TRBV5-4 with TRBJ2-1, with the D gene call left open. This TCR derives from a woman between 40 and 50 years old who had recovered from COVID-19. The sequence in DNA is TGTGCCAGCAGCTTGACCCTTAACAACTACAATGAGCAGTTCTTC. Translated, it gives CASSLTLNNYNEQFF. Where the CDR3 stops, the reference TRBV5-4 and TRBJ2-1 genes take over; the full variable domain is ETGVTQSPTHLIKTRGQQVTLRCSSQSGHNTVSWYQQALGQGPQFIFQYYREEENGRGNFPPRFSGLQFPNYSSELNVNALELDDSALYLCASSLTLNNYNEQFFGPGTRLTVL.